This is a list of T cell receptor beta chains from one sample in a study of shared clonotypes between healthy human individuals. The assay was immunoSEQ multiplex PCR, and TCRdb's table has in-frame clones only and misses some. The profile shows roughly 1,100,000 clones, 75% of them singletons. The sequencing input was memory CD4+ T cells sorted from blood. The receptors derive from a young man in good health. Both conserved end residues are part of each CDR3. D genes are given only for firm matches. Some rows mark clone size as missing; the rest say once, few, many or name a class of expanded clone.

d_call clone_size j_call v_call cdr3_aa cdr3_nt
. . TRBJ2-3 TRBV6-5 CASSYSSWDTQYF TGTGCCAGCAGTTACTCGAGTTGGGATACGCAGTATTTT
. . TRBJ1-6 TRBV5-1 CASSVDSNSPLHF TGCGCCAGCAGCGTCGACAGTAATTCACCCCTCCACTTT
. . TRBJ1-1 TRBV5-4 CASSLRQGNTEAFF TGTGCCAGCAGCTTGAGACAAGGTAACACTGAAGCTTTCTTT
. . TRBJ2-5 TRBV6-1 CASSEGRRNSIQETQYF TGTGCCAGCAGTGAGGGGCGGAGGAATTCAATTCAAGAGACCCAGTACTTC
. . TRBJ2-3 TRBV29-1 CSVEDTGAAGAPDTQYF TGCAGCGTTGAAGATACGGGAGCGGCAGGGGCCCCCGATACGCAGTATTTT
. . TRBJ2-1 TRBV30 CAWREVISYNEQFF TGTGCCTGGAGGGAGGTTATCTCCTACAATGAGCAGTTCTTC
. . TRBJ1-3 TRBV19 CASSMFGDSPGNTIYF TGTGCCAGTAGTATGTTCGGGGATTCGCCTGGAAACACCATATATTTT
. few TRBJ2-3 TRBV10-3 CATRFGRGAAGTDTQYF TGTGCCACCAGATTCGGGCGGGGTGCTGCCGGCACAGATACGCAGTATTTT
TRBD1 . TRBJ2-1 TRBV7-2 CASSVRQGAYNEQFF TGTGCCAGCAGCGTTAGACAGGGGGCGTACAATGAGCAGTTCTTC
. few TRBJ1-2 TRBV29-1 CSGQDGRGYTF TGCAGCGGTCAGGACGGTAGGGGCTACACCTTC
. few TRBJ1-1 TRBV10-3 CAITSGEMNTEAFF TGTGCCATCACATCAGGGGAAATGAACACTGAAGCTTTCTTT
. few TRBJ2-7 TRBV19 CASSTQPPGEQYF TGTGCCAGTAGTACCCAACCGCCGGGCGAGCAGTACTTC
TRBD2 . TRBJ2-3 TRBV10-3 CAISEAGTSQDTQYF TGTGCCATCAGTGAGGCCGGGACTAGTCAAGATACGCAGTATTTT
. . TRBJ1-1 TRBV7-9 CASSLYPGEAFF TGTGCCAGCAGCTTATATCCGGGGGAAGCTTTCTTT
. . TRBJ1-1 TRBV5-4 CASSLGQGLGNTEAFF TGTGCCAGCAGCTTGGGGCAGGGTTTAGGGAACACTGAAGCTTTCTTT
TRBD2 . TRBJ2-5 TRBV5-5 CASSSLGGGLSETQYF TGTGCCAGCAGCTCCCTGGGCGGGGGGCTCTCTGAGACCCAGTACTTC
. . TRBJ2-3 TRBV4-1 CASSQEAGTSTDTQYF TGCGCCAGCAGCCAAGAGGCGGGGACTAGCACAGATACGCAGTATTTT
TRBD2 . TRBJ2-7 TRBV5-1 CASSRGTSGVSSYEQYF TGCGCCAGCAGCCGCGGGACTAGCGGGGTGAGTTCCTACGAGCAGTACTTC
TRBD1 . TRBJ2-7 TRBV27 CASSLFQGASSYEQYF TGTGCCAGCAGTTTATTTCAGGGGGCGTCTTCCTACGAGCAGTACTTC
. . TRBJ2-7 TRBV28 CASSSPGQGDLAGYF TGTGCCAGCAGTTCCCCTGGACAGGGAGACCTAGCGGGGTACTTC
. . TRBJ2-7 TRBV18 CASSRDTSYEQYF TGTGCCAGCTCCCGGGACACCTCCTACGAGCAGTACTTC
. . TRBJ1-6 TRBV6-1 CASRDSLNSPLHF TGTGCCAGCAGGGACAGCCTTAATTCACCCCTCCACTTT
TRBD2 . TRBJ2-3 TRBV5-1 CASGAQPRLAGGGTDTQYF TGCGCCAGCGGGGCACAGCCCCGACTAGCGGGAGGGGGCACAGATACGCAGTATTTT
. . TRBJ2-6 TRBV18 CASSPYAPSGANVLTF TGTGCCAGCTCACCCTACGCACCGTCTGGGGCCAACGTCCTGACTTTC
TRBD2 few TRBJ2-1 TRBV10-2 CASTTGGGYNEQFF TGCGCCAGCACAACTGGCGGGGGATACAATGAGCAGTTCTTC
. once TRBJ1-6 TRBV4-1 CASSQNRDVNSPLHF TGCGCCAGCAGCCAAAACCGGGACGTAAATTCACCCCTCCACTTT
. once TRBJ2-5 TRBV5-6 CASSLEGFWGEKETQYF TGTGCCAGCAGCTTGGAGGGGTTTTGGGGGGAGAAAGAGACCCAGTACTTC
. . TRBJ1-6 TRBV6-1 CATGGSDRSLHF TGTGCCACCGGCGGCAGCGACAGATCCCTCCACTTT
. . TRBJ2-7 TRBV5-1 CASSLVPGLTYEQYF TGCGCCAGCAGCTTGGTGCCAGGGCTGACCTACGAGCAGTACTTC
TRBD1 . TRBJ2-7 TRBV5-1 CASSGPGTGAYEQYF TGCGCCAGCAGCGGGCCCGGGACAGGGGCCTACGAGCAGTACTTC
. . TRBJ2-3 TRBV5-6 CASRTGVTDTQYF TGTGCCAGCAGGACGGGCGTCACAGATACGCAGTATTTT
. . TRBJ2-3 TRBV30 CAWGLGSATDTQYF TGTGCCTGGGGCCTGGGAAGCGCGACAGATACGCAGTATTTT
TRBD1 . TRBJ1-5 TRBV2 CASSPGQGTNQPQHF TGTGCCAGCAGTCCTGGACAGGGTACCAATCAGCCCCAGCATTTT
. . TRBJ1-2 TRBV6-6 CASSYLGGYTF TGTGCCAGCAGTTACCTGGGCGGCTACACCTTC
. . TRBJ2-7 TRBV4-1 CASSQDLLSSYEQYF TGCGCCAGCAGCCAAGACTTGTTAAGCTCCTACGAGCAGTACTTC
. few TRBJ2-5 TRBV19 CASSMRVSGIEETQYF TGTGCCAGTAGTATGAGGGTTTCGGGTATAGAAGAGACCCAGTACTTC